The clone carrying this T cell receptor (beta chain) was observed a handful of times. The junction departs from the called germline gene at one end, perhaps through a read error. As for time point: newly diagnosed GD, antithyroid drugs for less than 3 months. From PBMCs, RNA was extracted and then used to make the TCR library. Arm-PCR of CDR3 regions and iRepertoire HTBI primers were used to build TCR beta libraries. TCRdb redid the calling of the multiplex PCR reads with MiXCR, one entry per CDR3 protein. The table shows roughly 430,000 distinct CDR3 sequences, with roughly 17% occurring only once. The data originate from a study of regulatory T cells in long-lasting Graves disease. The data were also submitted as part of a second study, on T cells in Graves' hyperthyroidism and ophthalmopathy. That source adds: When the TCR CDR3 underwent first-round RT-PCR, the HTBI primer set was used.

This receptor was taken from a woman aged 25 to 39 with Graves disease. Source: peripheral blood mononuclear cells (PBMCs), taken at new diagnosis, from a patient treated with antithyroid drugs.

In DNA, the CDR3 is TGTGCCAGCAGCCAGAGGGAGGGTTTGGAGACCCAGTGCTTC. Its translation is CASSQREGLETQCF. The chain joins TRBV3-1 to TRBJ2-5, with 7 bases matching TRBD2. The V gene's germline CDR1 is LGHDT and CDR2 YNNKEL (reference sequence). The CDR3 is 14 amino acids.